Sequencing of this T cell receptor beta chain was carried out in a study of T-cell reconstitution after alpha-beta-depleted transplantation in children. Findings and caveats of the study: TCRbeta diversity was high at day 60 in some patients (a result of surviving recipient T cells and thymic progenitors). Reportedly, roughly two months post-transplant, alpha-beta T cells arose from several hundred expanded graft clones. Once a year had passed after transplant, T-cell counts and diversity came mostly from newly produced T cells.

Unique molecular identifiers featured in how the TCRbeta library was prepared. TCRdb used MiXCR to reprocess the PCR reads, holding one entry per CDR3 protein. In the table there are about 1,000,000 distinct CDR3 sequences, under 30% of which are singletons. With respect to this clonotype: Its antigen is not known.

Germline values: CDR1 DFQATT, CDR2 SNEGSKA (reference sequence). There are 16 residues in the CDR3. Trimming removed 3 bases from V and 9 bases from J, with 21 bases in between. This TCR was recovered from a boy under three years old who had a stem cell transplant for SCID, so the T cells may come from the graft donor. Here the sequenced sample was PBMCs, mostly from graft donor cells, taken 360 days after TCRalphabeta/CD19-depleted stem cell transplant. The chain combines TRBV20-1 with TRBJ1-6; D may be TRBD1 (5 bases). CDR3 residues: CSASAVPTGGGSPLHF. In DNA, the CDR3 is TGCAGTGCTAGCGCAGTCCCTACCGGGGGGGGTTCACCCCTCCACTTT.